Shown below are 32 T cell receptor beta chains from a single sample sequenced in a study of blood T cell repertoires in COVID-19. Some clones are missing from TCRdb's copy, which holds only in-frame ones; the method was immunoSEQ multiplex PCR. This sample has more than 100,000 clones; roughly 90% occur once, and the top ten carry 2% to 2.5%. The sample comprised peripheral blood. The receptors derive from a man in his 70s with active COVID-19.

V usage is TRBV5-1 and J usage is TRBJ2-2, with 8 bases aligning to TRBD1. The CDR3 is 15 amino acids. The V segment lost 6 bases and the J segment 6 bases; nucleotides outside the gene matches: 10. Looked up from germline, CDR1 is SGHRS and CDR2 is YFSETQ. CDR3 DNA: TGCGCCAGCATTCCGGCAGGGGGCGATGCCGGGGAGCTGTTTTTT. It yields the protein CASIPAGGDAGELFF. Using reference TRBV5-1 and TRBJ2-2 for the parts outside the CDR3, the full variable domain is KAGVTQTPRYLIKTRGQQVTLSCSPISGHRSVSWYQQTPGQGLQFLFEYFSETQRNKGNFPGRFSGRQFSNSRSEMNVSTLELGDSALYLCASIPAGGDAGELFFGEGSRLTVL.

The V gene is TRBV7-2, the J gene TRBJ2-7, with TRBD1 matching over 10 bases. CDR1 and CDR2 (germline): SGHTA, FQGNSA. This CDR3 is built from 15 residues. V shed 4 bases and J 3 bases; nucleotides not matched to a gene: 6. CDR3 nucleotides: TGTGCCAGCAGCTATGACCGGGACAGGGGCTACGAGCAGTACTTC. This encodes CASSYDRDRGYEQYF.

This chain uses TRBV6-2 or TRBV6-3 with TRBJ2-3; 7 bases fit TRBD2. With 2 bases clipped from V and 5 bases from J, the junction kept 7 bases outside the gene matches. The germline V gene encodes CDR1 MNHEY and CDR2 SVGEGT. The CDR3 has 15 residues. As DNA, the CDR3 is TGTGCCAGCAGTTACGGTGGAGCGGGGTTAGATACGCAGTATTTT. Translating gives CASSYGGAGLDTQYF.

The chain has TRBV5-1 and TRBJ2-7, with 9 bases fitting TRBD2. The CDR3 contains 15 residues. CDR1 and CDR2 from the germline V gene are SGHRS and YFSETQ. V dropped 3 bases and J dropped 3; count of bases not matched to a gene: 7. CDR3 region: CASSSGLATIYEQYF. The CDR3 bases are TGCGCCAGCAGCTCCGGACTAGCGACTATCTACGAGCAGTACTTC. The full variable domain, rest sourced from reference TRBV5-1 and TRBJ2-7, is KAGVTQTPRYLIKTRGQQVTLSCSPISGHRSVSWYQQTPGQGLQFLFEYFSETQRNKGNFPGRFSGRQFSNSRSEMNVSTLELGDSALYLCASSSGLATIYEQYFGPGTRLTVT.

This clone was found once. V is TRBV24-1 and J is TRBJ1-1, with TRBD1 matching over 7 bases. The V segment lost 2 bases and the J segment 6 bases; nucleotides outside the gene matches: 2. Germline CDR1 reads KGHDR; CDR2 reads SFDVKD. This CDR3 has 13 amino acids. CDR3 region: CATSDYRGAEAFF. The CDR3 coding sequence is TGTGCCACCAGTGATTACAGGGGTGCTGAAGCTTTCTTT.

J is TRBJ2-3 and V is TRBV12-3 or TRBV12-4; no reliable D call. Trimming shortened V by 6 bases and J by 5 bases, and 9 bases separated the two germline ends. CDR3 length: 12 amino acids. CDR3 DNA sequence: TGTGCCAGCAGCCTCAGCGAAGATACGCAGTATTTT. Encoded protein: CASSLSEDTQYF.

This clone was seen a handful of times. The CDR3 reads CASSPRLGNTGELFF. The CDR3 DNA is TGTGCCAGCAGCCCCAGACTAGGGAACACCGGGGAGCTGTTTTTT. The V call is TRBV9, the J call TRBJ2-2; TRBD2 is a possible D gene (6 bases). The CDR3 is 15 amino acids. The ends were cut back, 4 bases at V and 1 base at J, with 11 bases in the middle. CDR1 is SGDLS, CDR2 YYNGEE, per germline.

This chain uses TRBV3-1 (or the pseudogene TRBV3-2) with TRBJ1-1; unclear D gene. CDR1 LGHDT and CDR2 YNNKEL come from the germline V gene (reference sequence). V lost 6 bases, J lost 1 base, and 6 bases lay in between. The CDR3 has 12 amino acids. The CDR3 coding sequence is TGTGCCAGCAGGGGGAGGAACACTGAAGCTTTCTTT. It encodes CASRGRNTEAFF.

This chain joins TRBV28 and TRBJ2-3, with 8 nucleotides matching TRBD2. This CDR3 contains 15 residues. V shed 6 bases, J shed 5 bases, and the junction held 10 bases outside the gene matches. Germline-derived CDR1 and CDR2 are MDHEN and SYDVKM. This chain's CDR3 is CASRLSGSAGDTQYF. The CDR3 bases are TGTGCCAGCAGGCTCAGCGGGAGTGCTGGAGATACGCAGTATTTT.

The CDR3 is CASSGLTGTSGISDTQYF. DNA for the CDR3: TGTGCCAGCAGCGGCCTTACTGGGACTAGCGGGATCTCGGATACGCAGTATTTT. This chain links TRBV9 with TRBJ2-3; 13 nucleotides line up with TRBD2. The CDR3 contains 18 residues. V lost 3 bases and J lost 6; bases outside the gene matches: 13. From germline, CDR1 is SGDLS and CDR2 YYNGEE.

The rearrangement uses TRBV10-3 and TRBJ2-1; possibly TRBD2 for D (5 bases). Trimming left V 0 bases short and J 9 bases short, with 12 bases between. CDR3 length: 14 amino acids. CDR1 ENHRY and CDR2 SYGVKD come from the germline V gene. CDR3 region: CAISESMDRGEQFF. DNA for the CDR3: TGTGCCATCAGTGAGTCAATGGACCGGGGTGAGCAGTTCTTC.

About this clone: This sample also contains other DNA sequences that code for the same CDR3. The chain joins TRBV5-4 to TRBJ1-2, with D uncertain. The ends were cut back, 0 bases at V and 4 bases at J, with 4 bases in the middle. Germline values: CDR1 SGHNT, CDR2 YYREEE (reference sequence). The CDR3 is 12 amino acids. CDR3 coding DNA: TGTGCCAGCAGCTTGGACAGCTATGGCTACACCTTC. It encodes CASSLDSYGYTF.

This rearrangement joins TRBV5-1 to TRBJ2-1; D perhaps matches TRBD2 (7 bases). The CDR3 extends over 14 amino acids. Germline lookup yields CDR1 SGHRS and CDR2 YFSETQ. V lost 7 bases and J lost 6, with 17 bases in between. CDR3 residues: CASWEGGLRNEQFF. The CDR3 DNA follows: TGCGCCAGCTGGGAGGGGGGGTTACGCAATGAGCAGTTCTTC.

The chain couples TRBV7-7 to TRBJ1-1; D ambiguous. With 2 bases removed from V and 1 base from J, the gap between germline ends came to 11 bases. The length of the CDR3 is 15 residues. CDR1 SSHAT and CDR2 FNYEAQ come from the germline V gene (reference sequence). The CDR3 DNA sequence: TGTGCCAGCAGCTTATTACCCCCCGGGAACACTGAAGCTTTCTTT. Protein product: CASSLLPPGNTEAFF.

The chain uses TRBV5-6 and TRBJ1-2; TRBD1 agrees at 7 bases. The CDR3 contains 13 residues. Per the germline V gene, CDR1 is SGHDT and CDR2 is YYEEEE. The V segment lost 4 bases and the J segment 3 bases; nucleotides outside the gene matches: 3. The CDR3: CASSRDSDYGYTF. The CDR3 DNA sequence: TGTGCCAGCAGCAGGGACAGTGACTATGGCTACACCTTC.

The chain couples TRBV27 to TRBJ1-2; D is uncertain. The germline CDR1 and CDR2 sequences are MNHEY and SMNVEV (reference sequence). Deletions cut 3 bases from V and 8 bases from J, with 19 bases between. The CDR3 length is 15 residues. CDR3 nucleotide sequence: TGTGCCAGCAGTTTGTCCCCCGGTTCCCCCCGGGGCTACACCTTC. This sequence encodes CASSLSPGSPRGYTF.

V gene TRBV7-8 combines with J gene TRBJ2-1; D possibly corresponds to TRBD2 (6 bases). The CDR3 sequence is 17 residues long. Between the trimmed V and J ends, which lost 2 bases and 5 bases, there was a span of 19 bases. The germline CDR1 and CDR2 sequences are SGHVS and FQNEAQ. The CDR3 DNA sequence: TGTGCCAGCAGCTTACCTAGGAGACTAGGCCCCCACAATGAGCAGTTCTTC. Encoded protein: CASSLPRRLGPHNEQFF.

The CDR3 region is CASRRGGESPLHF. In DNA form, the CDR3 reads TGTGCCAGCAGAAGGGGGGGAGAATCACCCCTCCACTTT. V and J are TRBV12-3 or TRBV12-4 and TRBJ1-6, with D perhaps matching TRBD1 (6 bases). The CDR3 covers 13 residues. Trimming left V 6 bases short and J 10 bases short, with 13 bases between.

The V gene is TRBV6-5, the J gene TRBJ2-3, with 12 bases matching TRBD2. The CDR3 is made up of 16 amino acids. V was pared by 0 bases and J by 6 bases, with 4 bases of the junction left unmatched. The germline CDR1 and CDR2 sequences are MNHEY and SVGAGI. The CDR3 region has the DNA TGTGCCAGCAGTTACTCCGGGACTAGCGGGTGGGATACGCAGTATTTT. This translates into CASSYSGTSGWDTQYF.

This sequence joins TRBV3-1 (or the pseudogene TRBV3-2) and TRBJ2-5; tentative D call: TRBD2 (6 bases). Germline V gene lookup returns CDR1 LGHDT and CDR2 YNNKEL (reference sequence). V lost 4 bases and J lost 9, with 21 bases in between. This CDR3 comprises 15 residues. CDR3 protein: CASSLSGGPPRAQYF. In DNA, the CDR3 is TGTGCCAGCAGCCTTAGCGGAGGCCCTCCCAGGGCCCAGTACTTC.

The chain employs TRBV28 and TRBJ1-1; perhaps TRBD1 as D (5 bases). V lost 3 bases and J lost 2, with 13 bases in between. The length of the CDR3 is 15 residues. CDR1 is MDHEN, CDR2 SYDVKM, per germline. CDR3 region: CASSLGARANTEAFF. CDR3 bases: TGTGCCAGCAGTTTGGGTGCCAGGGCCAACACTGAAGCTTTCTTT.

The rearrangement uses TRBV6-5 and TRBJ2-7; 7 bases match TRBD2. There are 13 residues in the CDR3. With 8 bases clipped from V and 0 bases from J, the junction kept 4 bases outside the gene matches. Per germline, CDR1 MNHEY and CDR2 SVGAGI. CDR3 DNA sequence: TGTGCCAGCGGGCGGGAGCCCTCCTACGAGCAGTACTTC. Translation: CASGREPSYEQYF.

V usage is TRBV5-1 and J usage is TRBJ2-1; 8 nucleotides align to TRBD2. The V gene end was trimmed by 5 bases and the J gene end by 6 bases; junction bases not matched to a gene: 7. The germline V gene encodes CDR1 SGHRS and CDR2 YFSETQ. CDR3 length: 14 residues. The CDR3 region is CASSLTSGSNEQFF. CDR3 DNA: TGCGCCAGCAGTCTCACTAGCGGTTCCAATGAGCAGTTCTTC.

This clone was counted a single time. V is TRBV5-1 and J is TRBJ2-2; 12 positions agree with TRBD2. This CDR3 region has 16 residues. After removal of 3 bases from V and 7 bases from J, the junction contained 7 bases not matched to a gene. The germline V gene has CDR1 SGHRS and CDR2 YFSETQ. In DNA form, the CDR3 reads TGCGCCAGCAGCTCCCGCCTGACTAGCGGGAGCGGGGAGCTGTTTTTT. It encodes CASSSRLTSGSGELFF.

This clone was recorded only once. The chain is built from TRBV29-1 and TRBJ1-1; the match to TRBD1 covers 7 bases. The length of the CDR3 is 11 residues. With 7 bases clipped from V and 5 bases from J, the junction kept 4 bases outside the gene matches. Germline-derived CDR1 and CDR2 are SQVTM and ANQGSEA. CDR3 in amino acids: CSATGETEAFF. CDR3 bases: TGCAGCGCCACAGGGGAAACTGAAGCTTTCTTT.

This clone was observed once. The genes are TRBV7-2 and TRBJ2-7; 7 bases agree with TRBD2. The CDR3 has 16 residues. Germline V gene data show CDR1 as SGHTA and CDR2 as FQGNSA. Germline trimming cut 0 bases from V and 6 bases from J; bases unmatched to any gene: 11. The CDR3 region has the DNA TGTGCCAGCAGCTTAGCGGCTTCTAGCGGACGCTGCGAGCAGTACTTC. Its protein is CASSLAASSGRCEQYF.

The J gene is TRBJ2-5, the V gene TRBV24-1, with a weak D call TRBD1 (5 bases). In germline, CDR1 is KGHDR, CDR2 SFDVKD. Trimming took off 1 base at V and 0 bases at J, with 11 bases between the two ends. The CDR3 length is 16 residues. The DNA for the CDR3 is TGTGCCACCAGTGATTTAGGGGCAGGGAACCAAGAGACCCAGTACTTC. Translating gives CATSDLGAGNQETQYF.

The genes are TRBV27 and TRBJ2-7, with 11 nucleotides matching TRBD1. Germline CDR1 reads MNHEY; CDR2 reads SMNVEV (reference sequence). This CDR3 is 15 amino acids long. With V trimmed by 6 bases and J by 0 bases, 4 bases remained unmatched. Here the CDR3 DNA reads TGTGCCAGCAGACTGGGACAGGGGGGCTCCTACGAGCAGTACTTC. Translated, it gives CASRLGQGGSYEQYF.

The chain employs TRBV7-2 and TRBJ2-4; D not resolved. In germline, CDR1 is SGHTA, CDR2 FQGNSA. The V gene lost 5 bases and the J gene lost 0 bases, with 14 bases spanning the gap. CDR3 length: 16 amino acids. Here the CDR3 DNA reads TGTGCCAGCAGCCCAGAGGTATTGGTAGCCAAAAACATTCAGTACTTC. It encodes CASSPEVLVAKNIQYF.

CDR3 DNA: TGTGCCAGCAGTGAAGCAGACGGGACCTACAATGAGCAGTTCTTC. Protein: CASSEADGTYNEQFF. The chain couples TRBV6-1 to TRBJ2-1; D may be TRBD2 (5 bases). CDR1 and CDR2 from the germline V gene are MNHNS and SASEGT. The CDR3 covers 15 residues. The V and J ends lost 0 bases and 2 bases respectively, with 8 bases between them.

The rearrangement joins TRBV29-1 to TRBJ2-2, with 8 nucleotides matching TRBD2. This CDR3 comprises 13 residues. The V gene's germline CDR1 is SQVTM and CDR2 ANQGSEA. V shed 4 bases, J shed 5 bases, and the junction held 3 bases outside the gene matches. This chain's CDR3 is CSVVAGGTGELFF. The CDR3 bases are TGCAGCGTTGTGGCGGGAGGAACCGGGGAGCTGTTTTTT.

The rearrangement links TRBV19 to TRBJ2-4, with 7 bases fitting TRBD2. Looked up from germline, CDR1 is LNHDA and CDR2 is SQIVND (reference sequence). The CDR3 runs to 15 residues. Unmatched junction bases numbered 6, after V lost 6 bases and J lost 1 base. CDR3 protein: CASSPREVAKNIQYF. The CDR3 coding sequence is TGTGCCAGTAGCCCCCGGGAGGTTGCCAAAAACATTCAGTACTTC.